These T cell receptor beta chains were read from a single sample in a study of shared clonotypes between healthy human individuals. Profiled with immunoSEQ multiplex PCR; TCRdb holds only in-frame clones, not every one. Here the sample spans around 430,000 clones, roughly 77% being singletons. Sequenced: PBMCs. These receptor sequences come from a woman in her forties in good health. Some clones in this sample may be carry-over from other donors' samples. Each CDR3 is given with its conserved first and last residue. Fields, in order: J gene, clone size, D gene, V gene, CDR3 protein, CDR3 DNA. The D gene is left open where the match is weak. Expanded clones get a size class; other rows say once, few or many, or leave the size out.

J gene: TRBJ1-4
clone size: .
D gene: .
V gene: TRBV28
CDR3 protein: CASRPPGQNNEKLFF
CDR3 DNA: TGTGCCAGCAGGCCCCCCGGACAGAATAATGAAAAACTGTTTTTT

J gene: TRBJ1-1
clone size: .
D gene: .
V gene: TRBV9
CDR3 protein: CASSVVGQYTEAFF
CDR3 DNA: TGTGCCAGCAGCGTAGTGGGACAATACACTGAAGCTTTCTTT

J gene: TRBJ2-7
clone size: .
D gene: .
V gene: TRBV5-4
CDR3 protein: CASSGGLQGYEQYF
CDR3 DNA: TGTGCCAGCAGCGGGGGGTTACAGGGCTACGAGCAGTACTTC

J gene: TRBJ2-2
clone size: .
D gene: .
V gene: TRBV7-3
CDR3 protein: CASSRQPNTGELFF
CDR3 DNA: TGTGCCAGCAGTAGACAACCCAACACCGGGGAGCTGTTTTTT

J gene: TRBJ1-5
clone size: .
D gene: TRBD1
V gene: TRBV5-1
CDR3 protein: CASSLGQGTQPQHF
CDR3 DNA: TGCGCCAGCAGCTTAGGACAGGGAACTCAGCCCCAGCATTTT

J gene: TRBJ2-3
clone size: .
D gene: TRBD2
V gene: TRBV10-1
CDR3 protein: CASSDTSGGDTQYF
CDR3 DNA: TGCGCCAGCAGTGACACTAGCGGGGGCGATACGCAGTATTTT

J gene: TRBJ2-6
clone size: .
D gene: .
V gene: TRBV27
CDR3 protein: CASCVVGANVLTF
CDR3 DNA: TGTGCCTCCTGCGTTGTTGGGGCCAACGTCCTGACTTTC

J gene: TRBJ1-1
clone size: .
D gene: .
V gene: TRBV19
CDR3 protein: CASSIRGKDTEAFF
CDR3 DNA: TGTGCCAGTAGTATCCGGGGTAAGGACACTGAAGCTTTCTTT

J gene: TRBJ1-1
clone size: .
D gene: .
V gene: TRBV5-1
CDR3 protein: CASSPNVRGPNTEAFF
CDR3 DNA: TGCGCCAGCAGCCCCAACGTCAGGGGACCGAACACTGAAGCTTTCTTT

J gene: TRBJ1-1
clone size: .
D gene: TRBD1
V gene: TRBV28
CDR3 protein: CASIFSGQGNTEAFF
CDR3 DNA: TGTGCCAGCATCTTTTCCGGACAGGGAAACACTGAAGCTTTCTTT

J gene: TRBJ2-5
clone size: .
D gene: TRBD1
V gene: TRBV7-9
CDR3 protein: CASSAGTGTYQETQYF
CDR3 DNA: TGTGCCAGCAGCGCCGGGACAGGTACCTACCAAGAGACCCAGTACTTC

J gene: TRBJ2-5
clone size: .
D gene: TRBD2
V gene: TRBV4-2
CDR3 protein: CASSQVAASGTQETQYF
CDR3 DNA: TGTGCCAGCAGCCAAGTTGCGGCTAGCGGGACACAAGAGACCCAGTACTTC

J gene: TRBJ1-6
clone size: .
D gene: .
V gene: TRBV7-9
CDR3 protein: CAGDGGIGSYNSPLHF
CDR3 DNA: TGTGCCGGAGACGGGGGTATTGGATCCTATAATTCACCCCTCCACTTT

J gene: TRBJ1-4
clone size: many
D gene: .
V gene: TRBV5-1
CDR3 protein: CASSLEVRAGYEKLFF
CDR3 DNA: TGCGCCAGCAGCTTGGAGGTACGGGCCGGGTATGAAAAACTGTTTTTT

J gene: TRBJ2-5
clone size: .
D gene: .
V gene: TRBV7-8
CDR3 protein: CASSLSFPASDTQYF
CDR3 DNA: TGTGCCAGCAGCCTCAGTTTCCCCGCCAGTGACACCCAGTACTTC

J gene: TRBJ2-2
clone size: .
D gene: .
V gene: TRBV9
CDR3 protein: CASSRSSTGELFF
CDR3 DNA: TGTGCCAGCAGCCGAAGCAGCACCGGGGAGCTGTTTTTT

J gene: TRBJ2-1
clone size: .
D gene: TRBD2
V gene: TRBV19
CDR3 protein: CASSIASGNNEQFF
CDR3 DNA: TGTGCCAGTAGTATCGCTAGCGGGAACAATGAGCAGTTCTTC

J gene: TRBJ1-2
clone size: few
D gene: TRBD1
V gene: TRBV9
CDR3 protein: CASSVEQGRYGYTF
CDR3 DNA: TGTGCCAGCAGCGTAGAACAGGGGCGGTATGGCTACACCTTC

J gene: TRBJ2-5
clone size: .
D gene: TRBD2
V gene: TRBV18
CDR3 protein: CASSPYISGGETQYF
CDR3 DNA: TGTGCCAGCTCACCATACATCAGCGGGGGAGAGACCCAGTACTTC

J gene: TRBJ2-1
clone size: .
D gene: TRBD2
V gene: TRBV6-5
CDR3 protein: CASRPGLAGGEQFF
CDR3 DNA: TGTGCCAGCAGACCCGGACTAGCGGGAGGTGAGCAGTTCTTC

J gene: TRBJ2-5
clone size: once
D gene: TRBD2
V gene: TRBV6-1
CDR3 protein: CASRSPGGETQYF
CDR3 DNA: TGTGCCAGCAGGAGCCCGGGAGGGGAGACCCAGTACTTC

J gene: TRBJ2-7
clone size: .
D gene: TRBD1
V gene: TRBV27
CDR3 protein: CASSVRQGAYEQYF
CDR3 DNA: TGTGCCAGCAGTGTCAGACAGGGGGCCTACGAGCAGTACTTC

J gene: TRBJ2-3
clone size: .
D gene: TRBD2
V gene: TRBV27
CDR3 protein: CASSSPRTSGADTQYF
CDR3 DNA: TGTGCCAGCAGTTCACCCCGGACTAGCGGGGCCGATACGCAGTATTTT

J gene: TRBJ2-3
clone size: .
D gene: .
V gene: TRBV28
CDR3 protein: CASSFYRSTDTQYF
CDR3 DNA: TGTGCCAGCAGTTTCTACCGGAGCACAGATACGCAGTATTTT

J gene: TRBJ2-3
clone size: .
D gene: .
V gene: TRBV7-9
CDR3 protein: CASSKDRLAADTQYF
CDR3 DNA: TGTGCCAGCAGCAAAGACAGGCTAGCTGCAGATACGCAGTATTTT

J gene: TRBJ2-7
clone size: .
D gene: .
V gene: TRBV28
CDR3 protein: CASSSPWGEDTYEQYF
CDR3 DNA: TGTGCCAGCAGTTCCCCTTGGGGGGAGGACACCTACGAGCAGTACTTC

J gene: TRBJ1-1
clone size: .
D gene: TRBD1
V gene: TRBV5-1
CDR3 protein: CASSTRTGSLTEAFF
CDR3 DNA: TGCGCCAGCAGCACCCGGACAGGAAGTCTCACTGAAGCTTTCTTT

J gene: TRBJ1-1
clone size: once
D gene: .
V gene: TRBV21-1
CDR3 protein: CASSKPWVGCMNTEAFF
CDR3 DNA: TGTGCCAGCAGCAAACCTTGGGTAGGTTGCATGAACACTGAAGCTTTCTTT

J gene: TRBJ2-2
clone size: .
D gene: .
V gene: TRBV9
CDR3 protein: CASSVATGGRASPGELFF
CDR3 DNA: TGTGCCAGCAGCGTAGCTACTGGGGGCAGGGCTTCACCCGGGGAGCTGTTTTTT

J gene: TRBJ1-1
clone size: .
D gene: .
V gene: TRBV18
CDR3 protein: CASSPSSAQNTEAFF
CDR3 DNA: TGTGCCAGCTCACCATCGTCAGCTCAGAACACTGAAGCTTTCTTT

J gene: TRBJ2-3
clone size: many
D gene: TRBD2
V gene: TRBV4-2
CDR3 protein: CASSQGREPDTQYF
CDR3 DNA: TGTGCCAGCAGCCAAGGGCGGGAGCCAGATACGCAGTATTTT

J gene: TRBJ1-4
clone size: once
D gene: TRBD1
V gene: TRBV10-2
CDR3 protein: CASSRDSQGEKLFF
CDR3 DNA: TGCGCCAGCAGTAGGGACAGCCAAGGAGAAAAACTGTTTTTT

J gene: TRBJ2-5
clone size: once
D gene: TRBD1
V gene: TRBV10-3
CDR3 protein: CAISGQGSETQYF
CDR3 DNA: TGTGCCATCAGTGGACAGGGTTCGGAGACCCAGTACTTC

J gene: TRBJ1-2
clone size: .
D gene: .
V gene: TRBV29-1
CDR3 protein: CSVGAGTNYGYTF
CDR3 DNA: TGCAGCGTTGGAGCAGGGACCAACTATGGCTACACCTTC

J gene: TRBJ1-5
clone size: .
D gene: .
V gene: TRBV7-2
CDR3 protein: CASSLNAVGVHQPQHF
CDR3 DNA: TGTGCCAGCAGCCTAAATGCGGTGGGGGTACATCAGCCCCAGCATTTT

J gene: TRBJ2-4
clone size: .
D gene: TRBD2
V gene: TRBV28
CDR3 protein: CASSLISGRGLAKNIQYF
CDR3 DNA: TGTGCCAGCAGTTTGATTAGCGGGAGGGGATTAGCCAAAAACATTCAGTACTTC

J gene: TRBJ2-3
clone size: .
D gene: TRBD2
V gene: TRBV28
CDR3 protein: CASSLGSGRRTDTQYF
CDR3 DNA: TGTGCCAGCAGTTTAGGTAGCGGGAGACGCACAGATACGCAGTATTTT

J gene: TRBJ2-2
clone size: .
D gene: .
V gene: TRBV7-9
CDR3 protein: CASSLGSTGELFF
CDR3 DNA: TGTGCCAGCAGCCTGGGAAGCACCGGGGAGCTGTTTTTT

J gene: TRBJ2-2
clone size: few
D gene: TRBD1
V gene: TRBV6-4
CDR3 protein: CASSARRTGTGNGELFF
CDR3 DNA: TGTGCCAGCAGTGCCCGGCGGACAGGGACCGGGAACGGGGAGCTGTTTTTT

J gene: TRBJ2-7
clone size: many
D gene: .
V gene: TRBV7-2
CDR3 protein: CASSFSSQSSYEQYF
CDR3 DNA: TGTGCCAGCAGCTTTTCTTCCCAATCCTCCTACGAGCAGTACTTC

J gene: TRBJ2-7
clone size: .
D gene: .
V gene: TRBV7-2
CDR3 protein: CASSLVQDYDEQYF
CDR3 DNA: TGTGCCAGCAGCTTAGTACAGGACTACGACGAGCAGTACTTC

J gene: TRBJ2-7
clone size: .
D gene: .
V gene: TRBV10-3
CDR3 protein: CAISGELSLSYEQYF
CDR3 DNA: TGTGCCATCAGTGGCGAGCTATCTCTTTCCTACGAGCAGTACTTC

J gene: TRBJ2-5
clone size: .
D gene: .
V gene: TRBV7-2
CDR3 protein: CASSLTKETQYF
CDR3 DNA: TGTGCCAGCAGCTTAACCAAAGAGACCCAGTACTTC

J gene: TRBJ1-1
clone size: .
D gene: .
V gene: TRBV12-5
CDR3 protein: CASGLVLSKDPSEAFF
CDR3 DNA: TGTGCTAGTGGTTTGGTACTTTCCAAGGACCCTTCTGAAGCTTTCTTT

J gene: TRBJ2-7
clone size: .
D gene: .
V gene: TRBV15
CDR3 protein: CATSRDRTSWEQYF
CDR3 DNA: TGTGCCACCAGCAGAGACCGGACTTCTTGGGAGCAGTACTTC